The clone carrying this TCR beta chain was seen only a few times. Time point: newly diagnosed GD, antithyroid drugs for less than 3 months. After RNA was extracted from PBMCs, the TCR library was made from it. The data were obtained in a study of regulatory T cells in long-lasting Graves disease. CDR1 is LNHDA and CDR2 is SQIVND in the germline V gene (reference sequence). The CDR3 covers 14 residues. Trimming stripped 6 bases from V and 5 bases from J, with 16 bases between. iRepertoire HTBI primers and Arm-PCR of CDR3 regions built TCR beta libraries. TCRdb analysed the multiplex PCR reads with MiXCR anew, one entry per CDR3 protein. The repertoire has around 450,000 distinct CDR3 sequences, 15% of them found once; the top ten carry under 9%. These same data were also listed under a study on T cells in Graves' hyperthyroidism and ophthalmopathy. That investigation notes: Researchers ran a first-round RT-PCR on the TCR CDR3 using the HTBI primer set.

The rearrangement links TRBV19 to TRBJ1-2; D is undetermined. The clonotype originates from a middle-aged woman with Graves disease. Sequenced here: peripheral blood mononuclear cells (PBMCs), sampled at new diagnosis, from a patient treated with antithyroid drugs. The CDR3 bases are TGTGCCAGTAGCCTGGGCACTACGAGATATGGCTACACCTTC. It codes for CASSLGTTRYGYTF.